What follows are 27 T cell receptor beta chains derived from one specimen sequenced in a study of blood T cell repertoires in COVID-19. Measured with immunoSEQ multiplex PCR; TCRdb has only the in-frame clones, and not every one. The sample holds about 220,000 clones, 85% seen once. Sequenced sample: peripheral blood. The source is a man in his fifties or sixties who had recovered from COVID-19.

A few counts support this clone. The rearrangement links TRBV28 to TRBJ1-2; tentative D call: TRBD1 (6 bases). The CDR3 spans 15 residues. CDR1 is MDHEN, CDR2 SYDVKM, per germline. The V end lost 6 bases, the J end lost 4 bases, and 18 bases lay between the germline ends. The CDR3 is CASRQPGQSGYGYTF. The CDR3 DNA is TGTGCCAGCAGACAACCGGGACAATCCGGCTATGGCTACACCTTC.

Turning to this clone: At the DNA level, this CDR3 is encoded by other sequences in the same sample as well. The chain is built from TRBV3-1 (or the pseudogene TRBV3-2) and TRBJ1-1, with no clear D. The CDR3 is made up of 11 amino acids. Germline CDR1 is LGHDT and CDR2 is YNNKEL (reference sequence). V was clipped by 6 bases and J by 1 base, with 3 bases between them. Here the CDR3 reads CASRRNTEAFF. DNA for the CDR3: TGTGCCAGCAGGAGGAACACTGAAGCTTTCTTT.

The gene calls are TRBV7-9 and TRBJ2-2; 7 nucleotides align to TRBD2. Germline trimming cut 5 bases from V and 6 bases from J; bases unmatched to any gene: 15. From germline, CDR1 is SEHNR and CDR2 FQNEAQ (reference sequence). The CDR3 contains 17 residues. CDR3 in DNA: TGTGCCAGCAGCCCAATAATCGGGACTACAATCGCCGGGGAGCTGTTTTTT. Its protein is CASSPIIGTTIAGELFF.

V and J are TRBV5-6 and TRBJ2-7; 13 nucleotides agree with TRBD2. Germline trimming cut 0 bases from V and 5 bases from J; bases unmatched to any gene: 8. CDR3 length: 17 amino acids. Germline V CDR1 and CDR2: SGHDT, YYEEEE. DNA of the CDR3: TGTGCCAGCAGCTTGGCCAATGGACTAGCGGGAGCACACGAGCAGTACTTC. Translation: CASSLANGLAGAHEQYF.

The CDR3 DNA reads as TGTGCCAGCAGCCAAGATACGGGCAGGGTGAACACTGAAGCTTTCTTT. Its protein product is CASSQDTGRVNTEAFF. The genes are TRBV4-2 and TRBJ1-1; maybe TRBD1 (5 bases). Germline V gives CDR1 LGHNA, CDR2 YNFKEQ. The CDR3 runs 16 residues. Trimming took 0 bases from V and 0 from J, leaving 11 bases between them.

V gene TRBV10-2 combines with J gene TRBJ2-7; D might be TRBD2 (5 bases). Trimming took off 8 bases at V and 3 bases at J, with 8 bases between the two ends. Per germline, CDR1 WSHSY and CDR2 SAAADI. This CDR3 is 11 amino acids long. CDR3 region: CASGGYYEQYF. The CDR3 coding sequence is TGCGCCAGCGGAGGCTACTACGAGCAGTACTTC.

The CDR3 nucleotides read TGTGCCAGCAGCCCAAGACAGGGGGCCGACGAGCAGTACTTC. This codes for CASSPRQGADEQYF. V gene TRBV9 combines with J gene TRBJ2-7; 10 bases fit TRBD1. J gave up 5 bases and V 4 bases, and 6 bases lay outside the gene matches. Germline V lookup: CDR1 SGDLS, CDR2 YYNGEE. The CDR3 has 14 residues.

V usage is TRBV19 and J usage is TRBJ2-5; 7 bases match TRBD1. The CDR3 is 13 amino acids. CDR1 is LNHDA, CDR2 SQIVND, per germline (reference sequence). V trimming: 3 bases; J trimming: 5 bases; junction bases outside the gene matches: 3. This chain's CDR3 is CASSISGGETQYF. As DNA, the CDR3 is TGTGCCAGTAGTATCTCAGGGGGTGAGACCCAGTACTTC.

In this sample, this clone turned up a few times. The chain carries TRBV6-4 and TRBJ2-1, with 7 nucleotides matching TRBD1. From germline, CDR1 is MRHNA and CDR2 SNTAGT. The junction had 22 bases not matched to a gene; V was cut back by 7 bases and J by 7 bases. CDR3 length: 18 residues. The CDR3 region is CASTKIGTMQGVGNEQFF. The CDR3 DNA is TGTGCCAGCACCAAGATAGGTACTATGCAGGGGGTAGGAAATGAGCAGTTCTTC.

V gene TRBV2 combines with J gene TRBJ2-3; no definite D call. With 5 bases removed from V and 1 base from J, the gap between germline ends came to 10 bases. The CDR3 is 14 amino acids. In germline, CDR1 is SNHLY, CDR2 FYNNEI. The CDR3 nucleotides read TGTGCCAGCAGTCTGGGCAGAGGCACAGATACGCAGTATTTT. The encoded protein is CASSLGRGTDTQYF.

This clone was seen many times. The chain combines TRBV6-2 or TRBV6-3 with TRBJ2-1; 9 bases are shared with TRBD2. Trimming at V came to 0 bases and at J to 7 bases, leaving 10 bases not matched to a gene. Germline values: CDR1 MNHEY, CDR2 SVGEGT. This CDR3 contains 17 residues. For the CDR3, the DNA is TGTGCCAGCAGTTACTCGAAAAGCGGGGGGTCTCGGAATGAGCAGTTCTTC. This codes for CASSYSKSGGSRNEQFF.

The rearrangement links TRBV30 to TRBJ2-7; D may be TRBD1 (6 bases). Germline V gene lookup returns CDR1 GTSNPN and CDR2 SVGIG (reference sequence). Deletions cut 0 bases from V and 6 bases from J, with 12 bases between. The CDR3 is 13 amino acids. The CDR3 DNA reads as TGTGCCTGGAGTGTAATCAGGGGAAGCGAGCAGTACTTC. Its translation: CAWSVIRGSEQYF. Full variable domain (remainder filled in from reference TRBV30 and TRBJ2-7): SQTIHQWPATLVQPVGSPLSLECTVEGTSNPNLYWYRQAAGRGLQLLFYSVGIGQISSEVPQNLSASRPQDRQFILSSKKLLLSDSGFYLCAWSVIRGSEQYFGPGTRLTVT.

The chain recombines TRBV27 with TRBJ2-3; 7 bases map to TRBD2. From germline, CDR1 is MNHEY and CDR2 SMNVEV (reference sequence). The CDR3 extends over 15 amino acids. Trimming removed 2 bases from V and 3 bases from J; junction bases left unmatched: 5. The CDR3 DNA is TGTGCCAGCAGTTTAGGCGGGAGAGGAACAGATACGCAGTATTTT. It encodes CASSLGGRGTDTQYF.

J is TRBJ1-6 and V is TRBV6-5; D gene unclear. Trimming pared 6 bases from V and 8 bases from J, leaving 8 bases between. From germline, CDR1 is MNHEY and CDR2 SVGAGI. The CDR3 covers 12 residues. The CDR3 DNA is TGTGCCAGCAGAAATAATTATTCACCCCTCCACTTT. Translated: CASRNNYSPLHF.

This chain links TRBV15 with TRBJ1-4; D ambiguous. Trimming cost V 0 bases and J 8 bases, with 7 bases left between them. This CDR3 has 13 residues. Germline-derived CDR1 and CDR2 are LNHNV and YYDKDF (reference sequence). The CDR3 DNA reads as TGTGCCACCAGCAGAGATAAAGAGGAAAAACTGTTTTTT. Encoded protein: CATSRDKEEKLFF. Filled out from reference TRBV15 and TRBJ1-4, the complete variable domain reads DAMVIQNPRYQVTQFGKPVTLSCSQTLNHNVMYWYQQKSSQAPKLLFHYYDKDFNNEADTPDNFQSRRPNTSFCFLDIRSPGLGDTAMYLCATSRDKEEKLFFGSGTQLSVL.

The J gene is TRBJ1-5, the V gene TRBV6-5, with D uncertain. Germline CDR1 MNHEY, CDR2 SVGAGI. Trimming pared 7 bases from V and 2 bases from J, leaving 12 bases between. This CDR3 is built from 14 residues. The CDR3 loop reads CASIGGFGNQPQHF. The CDR3, as DNA: TGTGCCAGCATTGGAGGTTTCGGCAATCAGCCCCAGCATTTT.

The V gene is TRBV6-5, the J gene TRBJ2-1, with a possible D match to TRBD2 (6 bases). Trimming removed 4 bases at V and 2 bases at J, with 12 bases between. The CDR3 is 15 residues long. Germline loops: CDR1 MNHEY, CDR2 SVGAGI. The CDR3 nucleotides are TGTGCCAGCAGTTCGGGACTCCTAACCTACAATGAGCAGTTCTTC. Its protein is CASSSGLLTYNEQFF.

V usage is TRBV28 and J usage is TRBJ2-7; D is ambiguous. V lost 4 bases to trimming and J lost 9 bases, with 13 bases between them. The germline V gene has CDR1 MDHEN and CDR2 SYDVKM. There are 12 residues in the CDR3. The CDR3 region has the DNA TGTGCCAGCAGTTGGCCGTTCGGGTGGCAGTACTTC. Translated, it gives CASSWPFGWQYF. The entire variable domain, with the rest obtained from reference TRBV28 and TRBJ2-7, is as follows: DVKVTQSSRYLVKRTGEKVFLECVQDMDHENMFWYRQDPGLGLRLIYFSYDVKMKEKGDIPEGYSVSREKKERFSLILESASTNQTSMYLCASSWPFGWQYFGPGTRLTVT.

The chain carries TRBV29-1 and TRBJ2-3; unclear D gene. V lost 3 bases and J 7 bases, leaving 14 bases between the germline ends. Germline CDR1 is SQVTM and CDR2 is ANQGSEA. This CDR3 is built from 13 residues. The CDR3 loop reads CSVDRTPRNTQYF. The CDR3 region has the DNA TGCAGCGTTGATCGAACTCCCCGAAATACGCAGTATTTT.

The chain is built from TRBV18 and TRBJ1-2, with TRBD1 matching over 10 bases. Trimming cost V 6 bases and J 6 bases; bases outside gene matches: 4. CDR3 length: 13 amino acids. The germline gives CDR1 KGHSH, CDR2 LQKENI. The CDR3 coding sequence is TGTGCCAGCTCGGGGACAGGGGCCGATGGCTACACCTTC. This sequence encodes CASSGTGADGYTF.

The J gene is TRBJ2-4, the V gene TRBV6-1; no definite D call. Germline values: CDR1 MNHNS, CDR2 SASEGT. This CDR3 region has 15 residues. Trimming pared 3 bases from V and 0 bases from J, leaving 9 bases between. The CDR3 nucleotides are TGTGCCAGCAGTGAGTACTCTCTAGCCAAAAACATTCAGTACTTC. It yields the protein CASSEYSLAKNIQYF.

The V and J genes are TRBV2 and TRBJ2-7; possible D gene TRBD2, 6 bases. Trimming removed 5 bases at V and 5 bases at J, with 19 bases between. The CDR3 is 15 residues long. Germline assignment: CDR1 SNHLY and CDR2 FYNNEI. For the CDR3, the DNA is TGTGCCAGCAGTCGGGGCCCGAATAGCGGACACGAGCAGTACTTC. The encoded protein is CASSRGPNSGHEQYF.

V and J are TRBV24-1 and TRBJ2-5; D remains unclear. The CDR3 has 16 amino acids. Germline V CDR1 and CDR2: KGHDR, SFDVKD. V dropped 1 base and J dropped 3 bases, with 14 bases sitting between them. CDR3 nucleotide sequence: TGTGCCACCAGTGATTTCCAGCGCCGAGGAGAAGAGACCCAGTACTTC. Its protein is CATSDFQRRGEETQYF.

The CDR3 is CASSLGTSGQETQYF. The CDR3 DNA sequence: TGTGCCAGCAGCTTAGGGACTAGCGGCCAAGAGACCCAGTACTTC. The genes are TRBV7-9 and TRBJ2-5; 10 positions agree with TRBD2. Germline-derived CDR1 and CDR2 are SEHNR and FQNEAQ (reference sequence). This CDR3 comprises 15 residues. V lost 1 base and J lost 1; bases outside the gene matches: 0.

The chain employs TRBV14 and TRBJ1-5, with 11 bases matching TRBD1. The germline V gene encodes CDR1 SGHDN and CDR2 FVKESK. Trimming took 8 bases from V and 5 from J; bases not matched to a gene: 14. CDR3 length: 17 amino acids. CDR3 loop: CASGVLDGQGADQPQHF. The CDR3, as DNA: TGTGCCAGCGGCGTCCTTGATGGACAGGGGGCGGATCAGCCCCAGCATTTT.

This chain joins TRBV6-1 and TRBJ1-6; unclear D gene. Trimming left V 0 bases short and J 4 bases short, with 7 bases between. This CDR3 region has 15 residues. Germline lookup yields CDR1 MNHNS and CDR2 SASEGT. The CDR3 nucleotides read TGTGCCAGCAGTGAAGCGGGCACATATAATTCACCCCTCCACTTT. Protein product: CASSEAGTYNSPLHF.

J is TRBJ1-5 and V is TRBV29-1; the D gene is possibly TRBD1 (5 bases). The CDR3 totals 15 residues. Germline assignment: CDR1 SQVTM and CDR2 ANQGSEA. Deletions cut 4 bases from V and 2 bases from J, with 15 bases between. The CDR3 nucleotides read TGCAGCGTTGTTATCACGGGGGGAGGCAATCAGCCCCAGCATTTT. Translation: CSVVITGGGNQPQHF. The full variable domain, with the rest looked up from reference TRBV29-1 and TRBJ1-5, is SAVISQKPSRDICQRGTSLTIQCQVDSQVTMMFWYRQQPGQSLTLIATANQGSEATYESGFVIDKFPISRPNLTFSTLTVSNMSPEDSSIYLCSVVITGGGNQPQHFGDGTRLSIL.